This is a list of T cell receptor beta chains from one sample in a study of chemoradiotherapy in HPV16-positive cancers. Measured with immunoSEQ multiplex PCR; TCRdb has only the in-frame clones, and not every one. This sample has 35,000 to 45,000 clones; around 82% occur once, and the top ten carry over 5%. Source: blood, taken from a patient who underwent chemoradiotherapy. Receptors were obtained from a human donor with HPV-associated anogenital cancer. CDR3s include the opening cysteine and the closing phenylalanine or tryptophan. D genes are given only for firm matches. The size field is filled for only some rows; it gives once, few, many or a size class.

>-|TRBV11-2|TRBJ1-5|12|-
CASSLSGQPQHF
TGTGCCAGCAGCTTATCGGGGCAACCCCAGCATTTT
>-|TRBV4-1|TRBJ1-3|15|-
CASSQGASGGNTIYF
TGCGCCAGCAGCCAAGGGGCCTCTGGAGGAAACACCATATATTTT
>TRBD1|TRBV7-3|TRBJ1-1|13|once
CASSPQGVSEAFF
TGTGCCAGCAGCCCGCAGGGGGTCTCTGAAGCTTTCTTT
>-|TRBV9|TRBJ1-2|10|-
CASIAYGYTF
TGTGCCAGCATCGCCTATGGCTACACCTTC
>TRBD2|TRBV4-2|TRBJ2-3|19|-
CASSQDASGGAFSTDTQYF
TGTGCCAGCAGCCAAGATGCTAGCGGGGGGGCCTTTAGCACAGATACGCAGTATTTT
>TRBD2|TRBV7-9|TRBJ2-5|15|once
CASSQKRGGQETQYF
TGTGCCAGCAGCCAGAAGCGGGGGGGACAAGAGACCCAGTACTTC
>-|TRBV7-9|TRBJ2-3|15|-
CASSLAGGRTDTQYF
TGTGCCAGCAGCTTAGCAGGAGGGCGGACAGATACGCAGTATTTT
>-|TRBV9|TRBJ1-4|17|-
CASSRRDVGGSNEKLFF
TGTGCCAGCAGCCGAAGGGACGTGGGGGGATCTAATGAAAAACTGTTTTTT
>TRBD2|TRBV2|TRBJ2-3|14|-
CASLAALSTDTQYF
TGTGCCAGCCTAGCGGCACTTAGCACAGATACGCAGTATTTT
>-|TRBV7-3|TRBJ2-3|14|-
CASSLGLDGDTQYF
TGTGCCAGCAGCCTCGGACTTGATGGAGATACGCAGTATTTT
>-|TRBV18|TRBJ1-5|13|few
CASSPGGNQPQHF
TGTGCCAGCTCACCGGGGGGGAATCAGCCCCAGCATTTT
>TRBD1|TRBV5-4|TRBJ1-5|14|-
CASSLGTGSQPQHF
TGTGCCAGCAGCTTGGGGACAGGTTCTCAGCCCCAGCATTTT
>-|TRBV5-1|TRBJ2-7|14|-
CASSFDSKKYEQYF
TGCGCCAGCAGCTTCGACTCTAAAAAGTACGAGCAGTACTTC
>TRBD1|TRBV5-1|TRBJ1-1|16|-
CASSSDPTGGNTEAFF
TGCGCCAGCAGCTCCGACCCGACAGGGGGCAACACTGAAGCTTTCTTT
>-|TRBV11-3|TRBJ2-3|15|-
CASSFPGAGPDTQYF
TGTGCCAGCAGCTTCCCCGGGGCGGGTCCGGATACGCAGTATTTT
>-|TRBV7-9|TRBJ1-2|14|medium-sized
CASSHRDRIYGYTF
TGTGCCAGCAGCCATCGGGACCGAATCTATGGCTACACCTTC